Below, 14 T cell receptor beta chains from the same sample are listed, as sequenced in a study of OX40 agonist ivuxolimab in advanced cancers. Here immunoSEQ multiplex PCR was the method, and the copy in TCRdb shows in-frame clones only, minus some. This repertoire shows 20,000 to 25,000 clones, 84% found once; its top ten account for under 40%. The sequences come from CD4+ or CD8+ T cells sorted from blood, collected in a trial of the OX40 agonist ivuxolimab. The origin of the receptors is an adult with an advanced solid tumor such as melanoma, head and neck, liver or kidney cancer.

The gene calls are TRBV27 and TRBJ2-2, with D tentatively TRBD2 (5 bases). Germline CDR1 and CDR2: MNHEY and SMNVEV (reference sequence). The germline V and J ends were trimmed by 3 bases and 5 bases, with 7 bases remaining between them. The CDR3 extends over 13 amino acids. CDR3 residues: CASSFPGTGELFF. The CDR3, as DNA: TGTGCCAGCAGTTTCCCGGGGACCGGGGAGCTGTTTTTT.

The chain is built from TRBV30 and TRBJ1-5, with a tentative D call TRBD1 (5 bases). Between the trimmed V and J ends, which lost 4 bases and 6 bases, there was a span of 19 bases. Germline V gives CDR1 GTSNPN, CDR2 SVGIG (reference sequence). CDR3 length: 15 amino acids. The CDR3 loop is CAWKFGQGEGQPQHF. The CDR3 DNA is TGTGCCTGGAAGTTCGGGCAGGGAGAGGGTCAGCCCCAGCATTTT. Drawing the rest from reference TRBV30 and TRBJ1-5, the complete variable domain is SQTIHQWPATLVQPVGSPLSLECTVEGTSNPNLYWYRQAAGRGLQLLFYSVGIGQISSEVPQNLSASRPQDRQFILSSKKLLLSDSGFYLCAWKFGQGEGQPQHFGDGTRLSIL.

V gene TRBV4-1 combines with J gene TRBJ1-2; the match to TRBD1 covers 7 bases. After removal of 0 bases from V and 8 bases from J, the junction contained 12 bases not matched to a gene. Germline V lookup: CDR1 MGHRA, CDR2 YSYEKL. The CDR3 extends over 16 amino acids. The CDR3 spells CASSQDETGESLGYTF. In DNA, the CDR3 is TGCGCCAGCAGCCAAGATGAAACAGGGGAGAGTCTCGGCTACACCTTC.

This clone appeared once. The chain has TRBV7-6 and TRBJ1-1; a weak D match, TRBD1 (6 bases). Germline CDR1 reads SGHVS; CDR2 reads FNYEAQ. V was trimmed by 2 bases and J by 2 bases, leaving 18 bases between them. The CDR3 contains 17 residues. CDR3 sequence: CASSLTARGGLNTEAFF. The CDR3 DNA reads TGTGCCAGCAGCTTAACTGCGAGAGGGGGGCTTAACACTGAAGCTTTCTTT.

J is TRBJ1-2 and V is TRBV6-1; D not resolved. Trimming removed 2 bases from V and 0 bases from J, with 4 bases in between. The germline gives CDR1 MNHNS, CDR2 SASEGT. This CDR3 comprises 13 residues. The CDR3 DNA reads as TGTGCCAGCAGTGAATTGTCTAACTATGGCTACACCTTC. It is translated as CASSELSNYGYTF.

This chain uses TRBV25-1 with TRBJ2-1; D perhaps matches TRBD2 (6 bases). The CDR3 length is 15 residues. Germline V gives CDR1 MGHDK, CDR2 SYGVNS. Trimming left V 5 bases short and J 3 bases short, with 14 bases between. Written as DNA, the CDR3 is TGTGCCAGCAGTTACCCCGGGGGACTCTACAATGAGCAGTTCTTC. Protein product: CASSYPGGLYNEQFF.

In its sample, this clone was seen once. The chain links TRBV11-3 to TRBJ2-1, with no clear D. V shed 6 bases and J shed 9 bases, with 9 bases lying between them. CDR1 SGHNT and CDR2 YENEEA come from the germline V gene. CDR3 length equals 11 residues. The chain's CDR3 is CASRHELEQFF. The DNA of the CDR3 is TGTGCCAGCAGGCATGAGCTTGAGCAGTTCTTC.

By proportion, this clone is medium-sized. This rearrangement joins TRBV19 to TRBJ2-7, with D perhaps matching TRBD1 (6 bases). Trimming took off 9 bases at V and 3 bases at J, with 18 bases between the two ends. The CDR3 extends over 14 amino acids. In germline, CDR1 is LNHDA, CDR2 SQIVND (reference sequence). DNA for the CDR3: TGTGCCAGCCCGACAGGCCTCCTATGCTACGAGCAGTACTTC. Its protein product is CASPTGLLCYEQYF.

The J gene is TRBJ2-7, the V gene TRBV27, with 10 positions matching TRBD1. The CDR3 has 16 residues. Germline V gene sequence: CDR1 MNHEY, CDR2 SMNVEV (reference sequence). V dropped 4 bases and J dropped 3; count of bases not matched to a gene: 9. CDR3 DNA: TGTGCCAGCAGTTCCCAGACAGGGGGCGGCGGCTACGAGCAGTACTTC. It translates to CASSSQTGGGGYEQYF.

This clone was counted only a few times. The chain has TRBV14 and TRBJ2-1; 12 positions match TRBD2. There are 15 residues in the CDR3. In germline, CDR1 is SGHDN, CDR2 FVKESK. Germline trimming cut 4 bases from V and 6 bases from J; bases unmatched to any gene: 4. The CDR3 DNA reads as TGTGCCAGCAGCCTTGGACTAGCGGGGCTCAATGAGCAGTTCTTC. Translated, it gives CASSLGLAGLNEQFF.

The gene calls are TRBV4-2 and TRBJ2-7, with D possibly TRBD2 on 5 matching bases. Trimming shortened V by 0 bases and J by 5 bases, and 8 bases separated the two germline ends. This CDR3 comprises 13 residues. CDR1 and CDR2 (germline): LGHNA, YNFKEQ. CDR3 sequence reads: CASSQESGNEQYF. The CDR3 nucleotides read TGTGCCAGCAGCCAAGAATCGGGGAACGAGCAGTACTTC.

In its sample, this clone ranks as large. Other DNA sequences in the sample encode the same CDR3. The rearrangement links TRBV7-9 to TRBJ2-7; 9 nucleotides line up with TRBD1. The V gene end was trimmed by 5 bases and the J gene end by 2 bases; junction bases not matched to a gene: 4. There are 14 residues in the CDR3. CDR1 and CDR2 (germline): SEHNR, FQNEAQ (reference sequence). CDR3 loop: CASSHRDRAYEQYF. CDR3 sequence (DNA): TGTGCCAGCAGCCACCGGGACAGGGCCTACGAGCAGTACTTC.

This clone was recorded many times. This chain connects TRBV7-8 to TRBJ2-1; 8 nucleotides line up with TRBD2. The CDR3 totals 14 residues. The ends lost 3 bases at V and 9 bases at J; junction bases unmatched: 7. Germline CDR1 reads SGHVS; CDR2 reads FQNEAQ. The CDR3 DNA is TGTGCCAGCAGCTTGCGGGGGGCCCTTGGTGAGCAGTTCTTC. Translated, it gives CASSLRGALGEQFF.

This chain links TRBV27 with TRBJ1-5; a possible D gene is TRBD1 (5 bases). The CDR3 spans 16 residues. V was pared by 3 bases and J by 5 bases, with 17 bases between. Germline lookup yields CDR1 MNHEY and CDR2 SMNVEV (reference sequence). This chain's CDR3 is CASSLTAASSYQPQHF. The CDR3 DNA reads TGTGCCAGCAGTTTGACAGCTGCATCCTCTTATCAGCCCCAGCATTTT.